Below, 8 T cell receptor beta chains from the same sample are listed, as sequenced in a study of Ad26.COV2.S vaccination and SARS-CoV-2 variants. The treatment was: some 20 received Ad26.COV2.S at low or high dose, single or two shots; roughly 5 received placebo; per-sample allocation not given. Samples were taken on day 63 after the first vaccine or placebo injection. TCRdb keeps only in-frame clones here, not all; method: immunoSEQ multiplex PCR. The sample has some 480,000 clones, around 90% seen once; the top ten hold around 13%. Sequenced material: peripheral blood, taken in a trial of Ad26.COV2.S vaccine versus placebo. All receptors come from a person aged 18 to 65 who received the Ad26.COV2.S COVID-19 vaccine or a placebo.

The chain carries TRBV29-1 and TRBJ2-3, with 8 bases fitting TRBD2. The CDR3 loop spans 15 amino acids. J lost 5 bases, V lost 1 base, and 8 bases had no gene match. Germline assignment: CDR1 SQVTM and CDR2 ANQGSEA. In DNA form, the CDR3 reads TGCAGCGTTGAAGTCCAGGGACTAGTTGTAGATACGCAGTATTTT. It is translated as CSVEVQGLVVDTQYF.

The sample holds one count of this clone. The chain carries TRBV7-3 and TRBJ1-3; D is perhaps TRBD1 (5 bases). V lost 5 bases to trimming and J lost 2 bases, with 10 bases between them. The CDR3 has 14 residues. Germline CDR1 is SGHTA and CDR2 is FQGTGA. The CDR3 coding sequence is TGTGCCAGCAGCCCCGGGGGTGCTGGAAACACCATATATTTT. Translating gives CASSPGGAGNTIYF.

This clone was seen once. The chain joins TRBV27 to TRBJ2-1; D is possibly TRBD2 (6 bases). CDR1 and CDR2 from the germline V gene are MNHEY and SMNVEV (reference sequence). The CDR3 consists of 16 residues. V was shortened by 6 bases and J by 10 bases, with 25 bases between the two germline ends. The CDR3 sequence: CASRGSGTPSSSEQFF. The CDR3 DNA reads as TGTGCCAGCAGGGGCTCCGGGACTCCTTCATCGTCGGAGCAGTTCTTC.

This clone was seen once. The rearrangement links TRBV15 to TRBJ1-6, with a tentative D call TRBD1 (5 bases). Deletions cut 1 base from V and 5 bases from J, with 6 bases between. This CDR3 region has 14 residues. CDR1 and CDR2 from the germline V gene are LNHNV and YYDKDF (reference sequence). The CDR3 coding sequence is TGTGCCACCAGCAGAGCCAGGGATAATTCACCCCTCCACTTT. Protein sequence: CATSRARDNSPLHF.

The sample holds one count of this clone. The J gene is TRBJ2-3, the V gene TRBV7-9; D is possibly TRBD1 (5 bases). Between the trimmed V and J ends, which lost 6 bases and 5 bases, there was a span of 21 bases. Germline lookup yields CDR1 SEHNR and CDR2 FQNEAQ (reference sequence). CDR3 size: 16 residues. The CDR3 bases are TGTGCCAGCAGACACCGAAGGATGGGGCTCAGAGATACGCAGTATTTT. Its translation: CASRHRRMGLRDTQYF.

The V gene is TRBV6-2 or TRBV6-3, the J gene TRBJ1-5; 10 nucleotides line up with TRBD1. V trimming: 3 bases; J trimming: 4 bases; junction bases outside the gene matches: 12. Germline CDR1 is MNHEY and CDR2 is SVGEGT. CDR3 size: 18 residues. CDR3 in amino acids: CASSYFRDRGLLNQPQHF. The DNA of the CDR3 is TGTGCCAGCAGTTATTTTCGGGACAGGGGTCTTTTGAATCAGCCCCAGCATTTT.

The chain uses TRBV7-2 and TRBJ2-2; D is tentatively TRBD1 or TRBD2 (6 bases each). CDR3 size: 14 residues. CDR1 is SGHTA and CDR2 is FQGNSA in the germline V gene. Trimming left V 0 bases short and J 8 bases short, with 10 bases between. Here the CDR3 DNA reads TGTGCCAGCAGCTTAGCCCGGGGGCAGGGGGAGCTGTTTTTT. As protein: CASSLARGQGELFF.

The chain has TRBV7-2 and TRBJ1-2; D call uncertain. Trimming took 3 bases from V and 2 from J, leaving 10 bases between them. CDR1 SGHTA and CDR2 FQGNSA come from the germline V gene. The CDR3 covers 14 residues. CDR3 nucleotides: TGTGCCAGCAGCTTTCCGGGCGCGAACTATGGCTACACCTTC. Translated: CASSFPGANYGYTF.